Below are 3 T cell receptor beta chains sequenced from a single sample in a study of radiation and T cells in renal cell carcinoma. Time point defined: blood 2 weeks post-SBRT. Treatment here: 15 Gy SBRT to primary tumor, nephrectomy 4 weeks later. Produced via immunoSEQ multiplex PCR; TCRdb's table is partial and in-frame only. Of tens of thousands of clones detected, about 86% appear once; the ten largest clones hold approximately 24%. The input for sequencing was blood, taken from a patient whose treatment included radiotherapy and nephrectomy. The receptors were gathered from a woman aged 45-60 years with renal cell carcinoma.

CDR3 protein: CAIGRTDYNSPLHF. For the CDR3, the DNA is TGTGCCATCGGTCGGACTGATTATAATTCACCCCTCCACTTT. The chain carries TRBV10-3 and TRBJ1-6; D uncertain. Deletions cut 8 bases from V and 4 bases from J, with 12 bases between. CDR1 and CDR2 (germline): ENHRY, SYGVKD. The CDR3 contains 14 residues.

The V gene is TRBV4-3, the J gene TRBJ2-3; the D is unclear. V lost 0 bases and J lost 2, with 9 bases in between. Germline V gene sequence: CDR1 LGHNA, CDR2 YSLEER. The CDR3 spans 15 residues. CDR3 DNA sequence: TGCGCCAGCAGCCAAGATGTCGGAGTCACAGATACGCAGTATTTT. This translates into CASSQDVGVTDTQYF.

This rearrangement joins TRBV7-9 to TRBJ1-4; the D gene is possibly TRBD1 (6 bases). The V gene's germline CDR1 is SEHNR and CDR2 FQNEAQ (reference sequence). This CDR3 region has 17 residues. V dropped 3 bases and J dropped 4 bases, with 18 bases sitting between them. The CDR3 DNA sequence: TGTGCCAGCAGCTTCGTGGGGTCGGGCAGGGGTAATGAAAAACTGTTTTTT. Protein product: CASSFVGSGRGNEKLFF.